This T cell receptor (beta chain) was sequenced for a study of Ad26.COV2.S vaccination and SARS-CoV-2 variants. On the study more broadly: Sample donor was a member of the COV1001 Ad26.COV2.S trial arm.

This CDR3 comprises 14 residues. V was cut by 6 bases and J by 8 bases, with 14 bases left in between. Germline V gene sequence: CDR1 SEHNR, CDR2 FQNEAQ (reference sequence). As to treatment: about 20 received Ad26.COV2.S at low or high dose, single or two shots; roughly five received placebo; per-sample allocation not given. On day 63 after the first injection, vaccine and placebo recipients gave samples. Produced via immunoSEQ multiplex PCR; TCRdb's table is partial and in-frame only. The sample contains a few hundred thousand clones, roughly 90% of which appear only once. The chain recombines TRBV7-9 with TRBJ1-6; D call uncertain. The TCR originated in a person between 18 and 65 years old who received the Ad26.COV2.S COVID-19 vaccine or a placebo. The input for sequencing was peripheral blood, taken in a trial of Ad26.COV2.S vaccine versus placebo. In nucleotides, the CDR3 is TGTGCCAGCAGACCCCAGGCCCGGGATTCACCCCTCCACTTT. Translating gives CASRPQARDSPLHF.